The clone carrying this T cell receptor beta chain was counted between two and nine times. Its specificity is unknown. These data are taken from a study of T-cell reconstitution after alpha-beta-depleted transplantation in children. The study, taken as a whole, reports: When one year had passed after transplant, most T-cell counts and diversity came from newly produced T cells.

The CDR3 runs to 14 residues. V shed 7 bases and J 5 bases; nucleotides not matched to a gene: 12. Germline CDR1 SQVTM, CDR2 ANQGSEA. Unique molecular identifiers were incorporated when the TCRbeta library was constructed. One entry per CDR3 protein results from TCRdb running MiXCR on the PCR reads. The sample shows about 540,000 distinct CDR3 sequences, 27% of them seen only once. Sequences were derived from PBMCs, sampled before TCRalphabeta/CD19-depleted stem cell transplant. The chain links TRBV29-1 to TRBJ2-5; TRBD2 aligns across 8 bases. The receptor was derived from a boy under two years old with Wiskott-Aldrich syndrome, due to receive a stem cell transplant. The CDR3 nucleotides read TGCAGCGGGACAATAGCGGGGCCCACCGAGACCCAGTACTTC. Translating it yields CSGTIAGPTETQYF.